This is a list of T cell receptor beta chains from one sample in a study of blood T cell repertoires in COVID-19. The repertoire was sequenced with immunoSEQ multiplex PCR; TCRdb's copy has only in-frame clones and lacks some. Of more than 40,000 clones listed, about 90% are singletons. The specimen sequenced was peripheral blood. The receptor set was obtained from a man older than 75 with acute or convalescent COVID-19. CDR3s include the opening cysteine and the closing phenylalanine or tryptophan. The order of the fields is clone size, D gene, J gene, V gene, CDR3 protein, CDR3 DNA. D genes are given only for firm matches. Clone size appears in some rows only: once, few, many, or a class for an expanded clone.

>once|TRBD1|TRBJ2-7|TRBV6-5
CASSYSGQGLSYEQYF
TGTGCCAGCAGTTACTCGGGACAGGGGTTGTCCTACGAGCAGTACTTC
>.|.|TRBJ1-2|TRBV10-3
CAISGQGSYGYTF
TGTGCCATCAGTGGGCAGGGGAGTTATGGCTACACCTTC
>few|.|TRBJ2-3|TRBV6-1
CASSSGLGTDTQYF
TGTGCCAGCAGTTCGGGACTGGGCACAGATACGCAGTATTTT
>.|TRBD1|TRBJ1-2|TRBV5-1
CASRSGQENFNYGYTF
TGCGCCAGCAGGTCGGGACAGGAGAATTTCAACTATGGCTACACCTTC
>once|.|TRBJ2-1|TRBV6-5
CASRYGTQDNEQFF
TGTGCCAGCAGATACGGGACTCAAGACAATGAGCAGTTCTTC
>.|.|TRBJ1-2|TRBV19
CASSIDTGQGNGYTF
TGTGCCAGTAGTATCGATACCGGGCAGGGTAATGGCTACACCTTC
>.|TRBD1|TRBJ1-2|TRBV5-1
CASSLDLRTGDRGYGYTF
TGCGCCAGCAGCTTGGATCTCAGGACAGGGGATAGGGGCTATGGCTACACCTTC
>.|.|TRBJ2-5|TRBV12-5
CASGLAGKTQYF
TGTGCTAGTGGACTTGCAGGAAAGACCCAGTACTTC
>.|TRBD1|TRBJ1-5|TRBV6-5
CASSRTGGVQPQHF
TGTGCCAGCAGTCGGACAGGGGGTGTTCAGCCCCAGCATTTT
>.|TRBD1|TRBJ1-1|TRBV19
CASNDRGPTEAFF
TGTGCCAGTAACGACAGGGGGCCGACTGAAGCTTTCTTT
>.|TRBD1|TRBJ2-7|TRBV6-5
CASRLQGGFYEQYF
TGTGCCAGCAGGTTACAGGGGGGATTTTACGAGCAGTACTTC
>once|.|TRBJ1-5|TRBV23-1
CASRLKDHGVTDQPQHF
TGCGCCAGCAGGCTCAAAGATCACGGCGTAACAGATCAGCCCCAGCATTTT
>.|.|TRBJ2-7|TRBV5-6
CASSPTGRGSEQYF
TGTGCCAGCAGCCCCACGGGACGGGGGTCCGAGCAGTACTTC
>.|.|TRBJ2-3|TRBV11-3
CASSYTPNTDTQYF
TGTGCCAGCAGCTATACACCGAACACAGATACGCAGTATTTT
>.|.|TRBJ1-1|TRBV14
CASSQEGGGLRNTEAFF
TGTGCCAGCAGCCAAGAGGGCGGGGGGTTGAGGAACACTGAAGCTTTCTTT
>.|.|TRBJ1-5|TRBV19
CASSIVGAGRQPQHF
TGTGCCAGTAGTATAGTAGGGGCAGGGAGGCAGCCCCAGCATTTT
>.|.|TRBJ1-3|TRBV28
CASIQRPGENTIYF
TGTGCCAGCATTCAAAGGCCGGGGGAAAACACCATATATTTT
>.|.|TRBJ2-2|TRBV19
CASTTEHNTGELFF
TGTGCCAGTACGACAGAGCATAACACCGGGGAGCTGTTTTTT
>.|TRBD1|TRBJ2-7|TRBV5-1
CASSLDRGQVISYEQYF
TGCGCCAGCAGCTTGGATAGGGGGCAAGTGATATCCTACGAGCAGTACTTC
>.|TRBD1|TRBJ1-2|TRBV19
CASTAGGKANYGYTF
TGTGCCAGTACTGCAGGGGGGAAGGCTAACTATGGCTACACCTTC
>once|TRBD1|TRBJ1-1|TRBV6-4
CASRTGSANTEAFF
TGTGCCAGCCGGACAGGGAGCGCGAACACTGAAGCTTTCTTT
>.|.|TRBJ1-2|TRBV5-1
CASSLGAGERDYGYTF
TGCGCCAGCAGCTTGGGAGCAGGGGAGAGGGACTATGGCTACACCTTC
>.|.|TRBJ1-1|TRBV7-8
CASSPGELTNTEAFF
TGTGCCAGCAGCCCAGGGGAGCTCACGAACACTGAAGCTTTCTTT
>.|.|TRBJ1-4|TRBV5-1
CASSLAMQAGYEKLFF
TGCGCCAGCAGCTTGGCCATGCAGGCTGGATATGAAAAACTGTTTTTT
>.|TRBD1|TRBJ2-2|TRBV6-5
CASRRQGEAGELFF
TGTGCCAGCAGGAGACAGGGAGAGGCCGGGGAGCTGTTTTTT
>.|TRBD1|TRBJ2-7|TRBV6-5
CASSYSKRGLSYEQYF
TGTGCCAGCAGTTACTCGAAGAGGGGGCTATCCTACGAGCAGTACTTC
>few|.|TRBJ1-2|TRBV7-9
CASSLLSQGGGYTF
TGTGCCAGCAGCTTATTGTCGCAGGGAGGGGGCTACACCTTC
>.|.|TRBJ1-1|TRBV6-5
CASSYGRGTTEAFF
TGTGCCAGCAGTTACGGTAGGGGTACCACTGAAGCTTTCTTT
>.|.|TRBJ1-2|TRBV2
CASSSVNYGYTF
TGTGCCAGCAGTTCAGTTAACTATGGCTACACCTTC